The following is a TCR beta chain sequence with its context. This specimen belongs to a study of blood T cell repertoires in COVID-19. In germline, CDR1 is LNHNV, CDR2 YYDKDF (reference sequence). The J segment lost 2 bases and the V segment lost 4 bases, leaving 4 bases of the junction unmatched. This CDR3 spans 15 amino acids. In the authors' workflow: The assay estimated nucleated cells by amplifying reference gene primers. The data were produced by immunoSEQ multiplex PCR, yet TCRdb's version contains in-frame clones alone and is incomplete. V, J and clone size were drawn from that table, and D and trimming were deduced from the DNA. The sample holds about 140,000 clones, under 90% seen once.

This receptor was taken from a human donor in a cohort sampled during active COVID-19. Sequenced sample: peripheral blood. The chain recombines TRBV15 with TRBJ2-2; 7 bases align to TRBD1. CDR3 sequence (DNA): TGTGCCACCAGCATTACAGGGGCCAACACCGGGGAGCTGTTTTTT. Amino acids: CATSITGANTGELFF.